The clone carrying this T cell receptor (beta chain) was counted between two and nine times. Its antigen remains unidentified. This sample is drawn from a study of T-cell memory formation after mild COVID-19. Study summary: TCR clusters were largely donor specific.

Study-wide results and limits: Balance between CD4 and CD8 was seen in clones contracting day 15 to 85, and a CD4+ lean was seen in later expanders. The study detected some responding clones in pre-infection memory, suggesting cross-reactive memory joined.

There are 13 residues in the CDR3. The V gene's germline CDR1 is MNHEY and CDR2 SVGAGI. The ends were cut back, 9 bases at V and 5 bases at J, with 15 bases in the middle. The TCR alpha and TCR beta cDNA libraries, bearing sample barcodes and UMIs, were generated by 5'RACE using constant-segment primers. TCRdb passed the 5' RACE reads through MiXCR, listing each CDR3 protein once. The data show 250,000 to 350,000 distinct CDR3 sequences, with around 16% seen just once and around 23% held by the top ten. The rearrangement links TRBV6-5 to TRBJ2-3; D may be TRBD1 or TRBD2 (5 bases each). Sequencing was done on a sample of PBMCs or a T cell subset sorted from them (not recorded which). This sequence was found in a man aged 18 to 29 who had mild COVID-19 (a few samples of this study predate the infection). Cell type and time point are not known. CDR3 nucleotides: TGTGCCAGACGGGACCAACAAGGAGATACGCAGTATTTT. Amino acids: CARRDQQGDTQYF.